This entry lists 10 T cell receptor beta chains sequenced from one sample in a study of cytomegalovirus exposure and HLA in healthy donors. PCR amplification relied on 60 Vbeta primers (plus 13 Jbeta primers). Sequencing used immunoSEQ multiplex PCR; TCRdb keeps in-frame clones, though not all of them. Of about 140,000 clones detected, 60% to 80% appear once; the ten largest clones hold 1.7%. Sequenced material: PBMCs. The origin of the receptors is a woman in her twenties or thirties in good health and CMV-seronegative.

The V gene is TRBV5-1, the J gene TRBJ1-3, with TRBD1 matching 7 bases. The V gene end was trimmed by 2 bases and the J gene end by 5 bases; junction bases not matched to a gene: 4. Germline V CDR1 and CDR2: SGHRS, YFSETQ. The CDR3 is made up of 14 amino acids. The CDR3 protein is CASSLDRARNTIYF. CDR3 coding DNA: TGCGCCAGCAGCTTAGACAGGGCAAGAAACACCATATATTTT.

The chain employs TRBV5-1 and TRBJ2-2; TRBD1 matches at 7 bases. From germline, CDR1 is SGHRS and CDR2 YFSETQ. V was clipped by 0 bases and J by 6 bases; unmatched bases: 5. This CDR3 contains 15 residues. DNA for the CDR3: TGCGCCAGCAGCTTGGTAACAGGGGCGTCCGGGGAGCTGTTTTTT. Amino acid sequence: CASSLVTGASGELFF.

The genes are TRBV9 and TRBJ1-1; 8 bases fit TRBD1. The V segment lost 4 bases and the J segment 1 base; nucleotides outside the gene matches: 6. The CDR3 covers 15 residues. CDR1 and CDR2 from the germline V gene are SGDLS and YYNGEE. CDR3: CASSPLTGANTEAFF. Here the CDR3 DNA reads TGTGCCAGCAGCCCATTGACAGGGGCGAACACTGAAGCTTTCTTT.

This sequence joins TRBV5-1 and TRBJ2-7; 8 nucleotides line up with TRBD1. CDR1 and CDR2 from the germline V gene are SGHRS and YFSETQ. The V segment lost 0 bases and the J segment 5 bases; nucleotides outside the gene matches: 7. The CDR3 totals 15 residues. The CDR3: CASSLALDRVDEQYF. The CDR3 DNA sequence: TGCGCCAGCAGCTTGGCCTTGGACAGGGTCGACGAGCAGTACTTC.

This sequence joins TRBV6-1 and TRBJ2-7; 9 bases map to TRBD1. Losses at the gene ends were 0 bases for V and 3 bases for J; bases not matched to a gene: 6. Germline CDR1 is MNHNS and CDR2 is SASEGT. The CDR3 has 16 residues. Here the CDR3 DNA reads TGTGCCAGCAGTGAAGCCTTGGGACAGGGACACTACGAGCAGTACTTC. Encoded protein: CASSEALGQGHYEQYF.

This chain links TRBV7-9 with TRBJ2-3, with D tentatively TRBD2 (5 bases). Trimming stripped 6 bases from V and 1 base from J, with 11 bases between. This CDR3 contains 14 residues. Germline V lookup: CDR1 SEHNR, CDR2 FQNEAQ (reference sequence). CDR3: CASSQRTGTDTQYF. The DNA for the CDR3 is TGTGCCAGCAGTCAGAGGACTGGCACAGATACGCAGTATTTT.

J is TRBJ2-3 and V is TRBV5-6, with 12 bases identical to TRBD2. The ends lost 0 bases at V and 11 bases at J; junction bases unmatched: 19. CDR3 length: 19 amino acids. CDR1 is SGHDT, CDR2 YYEEEE, per germline. The CDR3 sequence is CASSLGELRLAGAQRWQYF. The CDR3 DNA follows: TGTGCCAGCAGCTTGGGGGAGCTCCGACTAGCGGGGGCCCAGCGGTGGCAGTATTTT. Full variable domain (remainder filled in from reference TRBV5-6 and TRBJ2-3): DAGVTQSPTHLIKTRGQQVTLRCSPKSGHDTVSWYQQALGQGPQFIFQYYEEEERQRGNFPDRFSGHQFPNYSSELNVNALLLGDSALYLCASSLGELRLAGAQRWQYFGPGTRLTVL.

The sample holds a few counts of this clone. The genes are TRBV11-1 and TRBJ2-2; 10 positions match TRBD2. The germline V gene encodes CDR1 SGHAT and CDR2 FQDESV (reference sequence). The CDR3 covers 17 residues. Trimming removed 3 bases from V and 2 bases from J; junction bases left unmatched: 6. The CDR3 sequence: CASSFLVAGGNTGELFF. DNA of the CDR3: TGTGCCAGCAGCTTCCTTGTAGCGGGGGGTAACACCGGGGAGCTGTTTTTT.

This chain uses TRBV18 with TRBJ2-3; D ambiguous. Germline CDR1 KGHSH, CDR2 LQKENI. Trimming removed 1 base from V and 0 bases from J, with 8 bases in between. CDR3 size: 15 residues. The CDR3 DNA reads as TGTGCCAGCTCACCACTGGTGACTAGCACAGATACGCAGTATTTT. It is translated as CASSPLVTSTDTQYF.

This clone occurred a few times. The gene calls are TRBV30 and TRBJ1-3, with a tentative D call TRBD1 (6 bases). This CDR3 has 14 residues. V lost 6 bases, J lost 1 base, and 13 bases lay in between. Germline V gene data show CDR1 as GTSNPN and CDR2 as SVGIG (reference sequence). CDR3 nucleotides: TGTGCCTGCTTACAGGGAATTTCTGGAAACACCATATATTTT. Amino acid sequence: CACLQGISGNTIYF. Drawing the rest from reference TRBV30 and TRBJ1-3, the complete variable domain is SQTIHQWPATLVQPVGSPLSLECTVEGTSNPNLYWYRQAAGRGLQLLFYSVGIGQISSEVPQNLSASRPQDRQFILSSKKLLLSDSGFYLCACLQGISGNTIYFGEGSWLTVV.